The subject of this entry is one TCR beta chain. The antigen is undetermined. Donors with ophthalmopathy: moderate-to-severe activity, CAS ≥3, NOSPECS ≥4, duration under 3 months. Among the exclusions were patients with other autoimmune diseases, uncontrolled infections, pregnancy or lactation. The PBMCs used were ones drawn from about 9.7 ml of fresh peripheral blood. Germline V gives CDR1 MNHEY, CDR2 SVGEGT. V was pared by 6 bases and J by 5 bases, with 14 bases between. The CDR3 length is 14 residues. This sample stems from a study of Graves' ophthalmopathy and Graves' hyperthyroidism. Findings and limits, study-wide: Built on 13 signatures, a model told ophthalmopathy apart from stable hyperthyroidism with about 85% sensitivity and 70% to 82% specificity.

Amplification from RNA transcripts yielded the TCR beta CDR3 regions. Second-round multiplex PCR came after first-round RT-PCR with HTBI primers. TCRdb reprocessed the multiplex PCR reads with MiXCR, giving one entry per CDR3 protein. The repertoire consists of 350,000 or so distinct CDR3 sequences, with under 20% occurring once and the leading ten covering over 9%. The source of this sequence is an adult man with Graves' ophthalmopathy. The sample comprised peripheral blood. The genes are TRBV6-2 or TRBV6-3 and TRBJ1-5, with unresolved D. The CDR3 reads CASSPGVRDQPQHF. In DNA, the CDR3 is TGTGCCAGCAGCCCCGGGGTGAGGGATCAGCCCCAGCATTTT.